The sequence of this T cell receptor (beta chain) was determined in a study of T cells in Graves' hyperthyroidism and ophthalmopathy. Trimming cost V 5 bases and J 3 bases, with 11 bases left between them. CDR1 is LNHDA and CDR2 is SQIVND in the germline V gene (reference sequence). CDR3 length equals 13 residues. As for this clonotype: The antigen remains undetermined.

Exclusion of a patient resulted from uncontrolled infection, other autoimmune disease, pregnancy or lactation. Researchers took RNA transcripts and amplified the TCR beta CDR3 regions from them. The HTBI set primed first-round TCR CDR3 RT-PCR. MiXCR, run by TCRdb on the multiplex PCR reads, gives a single entry per CDR3 protein. The profile shows some 800,000 distinct CDR3 sequences, about 38% of them singletons. Notes on the study in general: Ophthalmopathy was identified by the model a median approximately 6.9 months ahead of onset. Clonotypes that were expanded in thyroid above 0.001 mostly appeared in blood too.

The rearrangement joins TRBV19 to TRBJ2-7; no reliable D call. Input material: blood. The TCR comes from a man aged 18 to 29 with Graves' hyperthyroidism. CDR3 in amino acids: CASSYGSHYEQYF. CDR3 sequence (DNA): TGTGCCAGTAGTTACGGCAGCCACTACGAGCAGTACTTC. Full variable domain (outside the CDR3, taken from reference TRBV19 and TRBJ2-7): DGGITQSPKYLFRKEGQNVTLSCEQNLNHDAMYWYRQDPGQGLRLIYYSQIVNDFQKGDIAEGYSVSREKKESFPLTVTSAQKNPTAFYLCASSYGSHYEQYFGPGTRLTVT.